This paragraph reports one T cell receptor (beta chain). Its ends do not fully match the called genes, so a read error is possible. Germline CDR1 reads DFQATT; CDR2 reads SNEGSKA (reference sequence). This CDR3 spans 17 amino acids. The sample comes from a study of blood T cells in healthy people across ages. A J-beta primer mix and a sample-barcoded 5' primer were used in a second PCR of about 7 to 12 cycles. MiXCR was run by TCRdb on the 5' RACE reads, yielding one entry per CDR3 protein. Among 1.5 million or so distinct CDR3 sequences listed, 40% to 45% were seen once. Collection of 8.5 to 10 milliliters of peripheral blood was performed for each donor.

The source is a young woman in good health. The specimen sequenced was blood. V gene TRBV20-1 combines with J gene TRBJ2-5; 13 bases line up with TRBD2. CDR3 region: CSTRTSGRGVSQETQYF. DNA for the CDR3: TGCAGTACTAGAACTAGCGGGAGGGGAGTGTCCCAAGAGACCCAGTACTTC.